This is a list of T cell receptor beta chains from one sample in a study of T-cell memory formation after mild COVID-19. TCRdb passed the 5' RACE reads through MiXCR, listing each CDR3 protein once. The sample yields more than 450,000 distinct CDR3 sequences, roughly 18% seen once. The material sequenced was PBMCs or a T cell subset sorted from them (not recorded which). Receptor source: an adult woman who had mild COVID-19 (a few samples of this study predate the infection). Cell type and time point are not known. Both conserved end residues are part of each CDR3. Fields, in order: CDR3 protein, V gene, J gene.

cdr3_aa: CASSLVSGRGGGEQFF
v_call: TRBV7-9
j_call: TRBJ2-1

cdr3_aa: CAWIRRASAEQFF
v_call: TRBV30
j_call: TRBJ2-1

cdr3_aa: CAIRPIQGRTYEQYF
v_call: TRBV10-3
j_call: TRBJ2-7

cdr3_aa: CASSYKGSTEAFF
v_call: TRBV27
j_call: TRBJ1-1

cdr3_aa: CASSYRVPGLGGEKLFF
v_call: TRBV6-5
j_call: TRBJ1-4

cdr3_aa: CSVVYGGGIPEQYF
v_call: TRBV29-1
j_call: TRBJ2-7

cdr3_aa: CASTNEAPRPTGELFF
v_call: TRBV2
j_call: TRBJ2-2

cdr3_aa: CASSVEPREKDTQYF
v_call: TRBV9
j_call: TRBJ2-3

cdr3_aa: CASSSAVFLNTEAFF
v_call: TRBV5-6
j_call: TRBJ1-1

cdr3_aa: CASSLKRGATDTQYF
v_call: TRBV5-1
j_call: TRBJ2-3

cdr3_aa: CAIGGRRLDEQFF
v_call: TRBV19
j_call: TRBJ2-1

cdr3_aa: CASSYRFGSETQYF
v_call: TRBV7-2
j_call: TRBJ2-5

cdr3_aa: CASSLGAESYNEQFF
v_call: TRBV7-3
j_call: TRBJ2-1

cdr3_aa: CSARVGVGNSPLHF
v_call: TRBV20-1
j_call: TRBJ1-6

cdr3_aa: CASSQARASEAFF
v_call: TRBV3-1
j_call: TRBJ1-1

cdr3_aa: CASIPSPSGNTIYF
v_call: TRBV21-1
j_call: TRBJ1-3

cdr3_aa: CASSYQGPTYNEQFF
v_call: TRBV6-2/TRBV6-3
j_call: TRBJ2-1

cdr3_aa: CASRQRTSGKETQYF
v_call: TRBV7-2
j_call: TRBJ2-5

cdr3_aa: CASSRDRGRTYNEQFF
v_call: TRBV5-6
j_call: TRBJ2-1

cdr3_aa: CASSQGTSGRGYNEQFF
v_call: TRBV7-6
j_call: TRBJ2-1

cdr3_aa: CASSQGQGAGETQYF
v_call: TRBV6-2/TRBV6-3
j_call: TRBJ2-5

cdr3_aa: CASSYSPPSGIYNEQFF
v_call: TRBV6-2/TRBV6-3
j_call: TRBJ2-1

cdr3_aa: CASSVSDWDEQFF
v_call: TRBV6-1
j_call: TRBJ2-1

cdr3_aa: CASSLNRDSGKLFF
v_call: TRBV18
j_call: TRBJ1-4

cdr3_aa: CASSLRHSYEQYF
v_call: TRBV11-2
j_call: TRBJ2-7

cdr3_aa: CASSVDLGSHEQYF
v_call: TRBV9
j_call: TRBJ2-7

cdr3_aa: CASSVPTGVYEKLFF
v_call: TRBV25-1
j_call: TRBJ1-4

cdr3_aa: CSAGDGRDNQPQHF
v_call: TRBV20-1
j_call: TRBJ1-5

cdr3_aa: CASIPQGIHGYTF
v_call: TRBV12-3/TRBV12-4
j_call: TRBJ1-2

cdr3_aa: CASSAGGGRDGYTF
v_call: TRBV7-3
j_call: TRBJ1-2

cdr3_aa: CSASGSGTTDTQYF
v_call: TRBV20-1
j_call: TRBJ2-3

cdr3_aa: CASLLQVTDRGSYEQYF
v_call: TRBV2
j_call: TRBJ2-7

cdr3_aa: CASSLFGSGNQETQYF
v_call: TRBV27
j_call: TRBJ2-5

cdr3_aa: CASGGQTNTGELFF
v_call: TRBV5-1
j_call: TRBJ2-2

cdr3_aa: CSARPVGGSGRTDTQYF
v_call: TRBV20-1
j_call: TRBJ2-3

cdr3_aa: CSVSGSSFSYEQYF
v_call: TRBV29-1
j_call: TRBJ2-7

cdr3_aa: CASSAPGQGRTGELFF
v_call: TRBV5-1
j_call: TRBJ2-2

cdr3_aa: CASSLDRNSDGYTF
v_call: TRBV11-2
j_call: TRBJ1-2

cdr3_aa: CASSLAPGGWGTSWYEQYF
v_call: TRBV7-6
j_call: TRBJ2-7

cdr3_aa: CASRDQWGGPSSNTQYF
v_call: TRBV5-1
j_call: TRBJ2-3

cdr3_aa: CSARGDRLSYEQYF
v_call: TRBV20-1
j_call: TRBJ2-7